This TCR beta chain was recovered during a study of technical replicates of blood from a few donors (dated by TCRdb to the late 2010s). V drops 2 bases and J drops 5 bases, leaving 7 bases in between. Counted from cysteine to phenylalanine, this CDR3 has 13 amino acids. The entry retains the CDR3 DNA only, 39 bases that are in frame from base 1. CDR1 SGHVS and CDR2 FQNEAQ were looked up in the germline V gene. Libraries were constructed by the immunoSEQ multiplex PCR assay. TCRdb obtained this table from immuneACCESS and retained in-frame rearrangements with V and J assigned. These tables miss some clones; where compared with another copy, unresolved V genes account for less than half of the shortfall, and the remainder is unexplained. This sample is represented by about 82,000 clones; just over 95% of them were singletons. The biggest ten clones account for 0.3% to 0.4% of the sample. As for this clone: Its cognate antigen has yet to be identified. Within one base of it there is no much larger clone, and no base qualities were kept.

The rearranged segments are TRBV7-8 and TRBJ2-1, with no D gene named confidently. The clonotype originates from a human donor in good health. The sequenced material came from T cells isolated from PBMCs. The bases read TGTGCCAGCAGCTTAAGCCGGGACAATGAGCAGTTCTTC. This is translated as CASSLSRDNEQFF.